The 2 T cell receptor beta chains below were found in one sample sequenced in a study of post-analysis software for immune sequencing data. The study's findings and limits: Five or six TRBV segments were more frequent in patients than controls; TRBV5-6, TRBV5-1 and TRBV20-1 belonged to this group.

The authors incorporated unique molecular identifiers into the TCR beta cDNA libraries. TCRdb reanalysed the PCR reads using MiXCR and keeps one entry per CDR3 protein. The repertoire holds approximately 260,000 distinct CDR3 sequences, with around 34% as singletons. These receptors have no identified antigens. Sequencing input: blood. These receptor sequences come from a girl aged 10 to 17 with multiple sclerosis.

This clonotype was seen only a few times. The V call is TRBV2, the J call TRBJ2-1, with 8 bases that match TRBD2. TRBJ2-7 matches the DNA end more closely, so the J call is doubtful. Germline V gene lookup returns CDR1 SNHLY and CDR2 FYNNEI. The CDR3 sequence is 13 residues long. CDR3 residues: CASTREGGNEQYF. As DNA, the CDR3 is TGTGCCAGCACCCGGGAGGGGGGGAATGAGCAGTACTTC.

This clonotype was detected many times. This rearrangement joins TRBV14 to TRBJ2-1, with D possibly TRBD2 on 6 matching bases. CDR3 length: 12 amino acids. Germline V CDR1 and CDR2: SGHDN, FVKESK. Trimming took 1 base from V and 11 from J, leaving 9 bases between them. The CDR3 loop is CASSQGAGKQFF. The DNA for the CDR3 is TGTGCCAGCAGCCAAGGGGCGGGAAAGCAGTTCTTC.